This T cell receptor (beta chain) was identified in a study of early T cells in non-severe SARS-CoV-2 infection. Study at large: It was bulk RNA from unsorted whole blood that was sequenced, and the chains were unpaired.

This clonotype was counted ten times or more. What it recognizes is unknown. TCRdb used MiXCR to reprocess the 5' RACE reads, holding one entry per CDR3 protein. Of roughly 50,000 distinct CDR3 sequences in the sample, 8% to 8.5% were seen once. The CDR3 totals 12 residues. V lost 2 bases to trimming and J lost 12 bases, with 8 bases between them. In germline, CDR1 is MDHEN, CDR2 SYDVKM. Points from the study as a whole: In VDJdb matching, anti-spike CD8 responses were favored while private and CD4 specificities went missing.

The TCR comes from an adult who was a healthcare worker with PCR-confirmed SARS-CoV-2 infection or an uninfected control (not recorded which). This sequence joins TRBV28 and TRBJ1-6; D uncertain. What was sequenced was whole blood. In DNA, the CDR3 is TGTGCCAGCAGTTTAAAGGGCTTACCCCTCCACTTT. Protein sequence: CASSLKGLPLHF.